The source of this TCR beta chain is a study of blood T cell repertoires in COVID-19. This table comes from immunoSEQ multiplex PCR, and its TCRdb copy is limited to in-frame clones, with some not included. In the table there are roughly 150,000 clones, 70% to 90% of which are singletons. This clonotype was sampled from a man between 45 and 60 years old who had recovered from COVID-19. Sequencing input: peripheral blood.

In DNA form, the CDR3 reads TGTGCCAGCAGCGTCGGGACAAAAGAGACCCAGTACTTC. As protein: CASSVGTKETQYF. The chain is built from TRBV11-3 and TRBJ2-5; possibly TRBD1 for D (6 bases). The germline V gene has CDR1 SGHNT and CDR2 YENEEA. The V gene lost 5 bases and the J gene lost 3 bases, with 10 bases spanning the gap. This CDR3 has 13 amino acids.